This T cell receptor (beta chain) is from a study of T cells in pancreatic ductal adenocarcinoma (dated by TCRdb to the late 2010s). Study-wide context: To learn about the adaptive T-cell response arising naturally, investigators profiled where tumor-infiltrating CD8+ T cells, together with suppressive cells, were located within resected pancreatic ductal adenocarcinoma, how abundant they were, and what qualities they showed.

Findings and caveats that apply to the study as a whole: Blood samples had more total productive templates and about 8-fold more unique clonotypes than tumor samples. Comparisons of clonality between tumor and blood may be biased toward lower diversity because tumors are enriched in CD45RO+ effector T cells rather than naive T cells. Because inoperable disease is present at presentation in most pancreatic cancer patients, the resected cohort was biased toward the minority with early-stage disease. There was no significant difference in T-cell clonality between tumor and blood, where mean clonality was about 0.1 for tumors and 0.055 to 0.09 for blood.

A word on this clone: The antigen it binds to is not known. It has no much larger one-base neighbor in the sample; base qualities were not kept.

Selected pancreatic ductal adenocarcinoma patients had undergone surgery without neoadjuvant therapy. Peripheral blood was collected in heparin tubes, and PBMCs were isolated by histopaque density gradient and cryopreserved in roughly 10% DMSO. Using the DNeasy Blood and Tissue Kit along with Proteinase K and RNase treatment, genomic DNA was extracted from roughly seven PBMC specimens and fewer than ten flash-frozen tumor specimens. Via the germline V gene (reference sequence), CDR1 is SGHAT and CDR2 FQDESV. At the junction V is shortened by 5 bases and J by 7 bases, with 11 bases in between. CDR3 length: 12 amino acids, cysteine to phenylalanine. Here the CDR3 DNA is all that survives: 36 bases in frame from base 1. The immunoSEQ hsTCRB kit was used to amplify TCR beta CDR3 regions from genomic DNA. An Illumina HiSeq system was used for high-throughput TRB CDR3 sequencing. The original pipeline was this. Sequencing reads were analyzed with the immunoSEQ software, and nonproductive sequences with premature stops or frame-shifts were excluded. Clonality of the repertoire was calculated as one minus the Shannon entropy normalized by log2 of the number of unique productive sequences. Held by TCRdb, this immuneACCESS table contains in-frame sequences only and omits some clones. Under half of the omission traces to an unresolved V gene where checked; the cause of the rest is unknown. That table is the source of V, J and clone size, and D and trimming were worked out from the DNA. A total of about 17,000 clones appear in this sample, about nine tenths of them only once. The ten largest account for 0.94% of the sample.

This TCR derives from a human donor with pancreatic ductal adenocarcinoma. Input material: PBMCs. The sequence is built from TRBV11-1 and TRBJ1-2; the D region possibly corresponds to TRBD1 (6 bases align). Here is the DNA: TGTGCCAGCAGCCCAGGGGCGGGTGGCTACACCTTC. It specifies CASSPGAGGYTF. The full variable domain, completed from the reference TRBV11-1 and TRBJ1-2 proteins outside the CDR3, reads EAEVAQSPRYKITEKSQAVAFWCDPISGHATLYWYRQILGQGPELLVQFQDESVVDDSQLPKDRFSAERLKGVDSTLKIQPAELGDSAMYLCASSPGAGGYTFGSGTRLTVV.